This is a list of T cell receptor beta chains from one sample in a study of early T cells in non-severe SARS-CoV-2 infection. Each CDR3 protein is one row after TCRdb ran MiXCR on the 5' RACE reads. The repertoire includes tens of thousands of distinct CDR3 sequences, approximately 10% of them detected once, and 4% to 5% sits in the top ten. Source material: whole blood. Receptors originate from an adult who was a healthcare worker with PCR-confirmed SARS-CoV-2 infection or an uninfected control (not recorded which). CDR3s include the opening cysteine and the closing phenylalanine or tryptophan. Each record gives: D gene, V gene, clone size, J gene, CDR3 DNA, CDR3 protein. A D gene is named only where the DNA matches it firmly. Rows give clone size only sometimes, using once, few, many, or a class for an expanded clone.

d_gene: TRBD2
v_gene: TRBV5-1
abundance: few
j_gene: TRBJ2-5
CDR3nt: TGCGCCAGCAGCGCAGCGGGAATGGTTGAGACCCAGTACTTC
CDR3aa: CASSAAGMVETQYF

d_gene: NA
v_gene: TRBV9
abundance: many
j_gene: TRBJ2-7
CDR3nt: TGTGCCAGCAGCGTAGGTAGGGGGGCCTACGAGCAGTACTTC
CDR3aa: CASSVGRGAYEQYF

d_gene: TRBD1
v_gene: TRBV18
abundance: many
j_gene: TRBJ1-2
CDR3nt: TGTGCCAGCTCACTTCAGACAGGGATGAGCTATGGCTACACCTTC
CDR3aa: CASSLQTGMSYGYTF

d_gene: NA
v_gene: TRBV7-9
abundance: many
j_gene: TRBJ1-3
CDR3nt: TGTGCCAGCAGCTTATCCGCCGTGGGAGGAAACACCATATATTTT
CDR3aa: CASSLSAVGGNTIYF

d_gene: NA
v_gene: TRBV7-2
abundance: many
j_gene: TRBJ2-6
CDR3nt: TGTGCCAGCAGCTTAGACGTGAACACTGGGGCCAACGTCCTGACTTTC
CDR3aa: CASSLDVNTGANVLTF

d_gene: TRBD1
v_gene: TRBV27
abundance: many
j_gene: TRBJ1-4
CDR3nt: TGTGCCAGCAGTTTTGGGACAGGTCTTAATGAAAAACTGTTTTTT
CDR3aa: CASSFGTGLNEKLFF

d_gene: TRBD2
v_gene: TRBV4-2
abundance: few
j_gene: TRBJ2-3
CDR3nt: TGTGCCAGCAGCCGGTCCGGGACTAGAATCTCAGATACGCAGTATTTT
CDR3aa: CASSRSGTRISDTQYF

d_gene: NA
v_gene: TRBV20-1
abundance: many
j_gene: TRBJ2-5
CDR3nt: TGCAGTGCTAGAGATCGGGACATCTCTGAGACCCAGTACTTC
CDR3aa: CSARDRDISETQYF

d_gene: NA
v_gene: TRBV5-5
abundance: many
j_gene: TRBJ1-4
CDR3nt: TGTGCCAGCAGCTCCGCGTACAGGGACGAAAAACTGTTTTTT
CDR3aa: CASSSAYRDEKLFF

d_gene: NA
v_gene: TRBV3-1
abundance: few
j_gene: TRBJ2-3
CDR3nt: TGTGCCAGCAGCCAGCTGGGCGCAGATACGCAGTATTTT
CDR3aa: CASSQLGADTQYF

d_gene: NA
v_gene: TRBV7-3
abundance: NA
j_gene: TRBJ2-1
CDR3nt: TGTGCCAGCAGCTTATCCCCGGGGACTAATGAGCAGTTCTTC
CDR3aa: CASSLSPGTNEQFF

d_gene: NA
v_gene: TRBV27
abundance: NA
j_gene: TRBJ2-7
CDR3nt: TGTGCCAGCAGCTACGACCGAGGCTACGAGCAGTACTTC
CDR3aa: CASSYDRGYEQYF

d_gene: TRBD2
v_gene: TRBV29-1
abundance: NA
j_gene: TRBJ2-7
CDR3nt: TGCAGCGCTCTGGGACTAGCGGACTACGAGCAGTACTTC
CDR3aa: CSALGLADYEQYF

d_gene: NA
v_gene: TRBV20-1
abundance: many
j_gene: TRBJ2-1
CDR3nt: TGCAGTGCTAGTGGGGAGGATCTCACCTACAATGAGCAGTTCTTC
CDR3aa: CSASGEDLTYNEQFF

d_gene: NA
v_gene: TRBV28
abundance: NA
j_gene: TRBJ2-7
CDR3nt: TGTGCCAGCACCGCCCGGGGCCCCTACGAGCAGTACTTC
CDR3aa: CASTARGPYEQYF

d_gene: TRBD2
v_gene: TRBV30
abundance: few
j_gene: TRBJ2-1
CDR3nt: TGTGCCTGGAGGCCGGGACTAGCAGGGGATGAGCAGTTCTTC
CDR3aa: CAWRPGLAGDEQFF

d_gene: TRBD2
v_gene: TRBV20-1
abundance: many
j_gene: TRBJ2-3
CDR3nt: TGCAGTGCTAGCGGGGGGTTAGATAGCACAGATACGCAGTATTTT
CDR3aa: CSASGGLDSTDTQYF

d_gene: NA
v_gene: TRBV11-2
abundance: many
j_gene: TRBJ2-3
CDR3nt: TGTGCCAGCAGCTTAATCACAGATACGCAGTATTTT
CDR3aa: CASSLITDTQYF

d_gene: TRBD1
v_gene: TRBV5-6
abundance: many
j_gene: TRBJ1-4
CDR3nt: TGTGCCAGCAGCCAAGGACAGGGGATTTCCCCCGAAAAACTGTTTTTT
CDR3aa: CASSQGQGISPEKLFF

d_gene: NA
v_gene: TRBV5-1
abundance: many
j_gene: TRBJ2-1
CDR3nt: TGCGCCAGCAGCCCAGGGGCCCGGAATGAGCAGTTCTTC
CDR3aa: CASSPGARNEQFF

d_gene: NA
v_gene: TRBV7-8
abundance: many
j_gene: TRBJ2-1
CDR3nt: TGTGCCAGCAGCCCCTTGGGAGAGCAGTTCTTC
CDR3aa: CASSPLGEQFF

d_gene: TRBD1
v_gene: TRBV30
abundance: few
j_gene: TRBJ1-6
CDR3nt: TGTGCCTGGAGTGCGGGACAGGGGTTCCGGAATAATTCACCCCTCCACTTT
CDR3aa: CAWSAGQGFRNNSPLHF

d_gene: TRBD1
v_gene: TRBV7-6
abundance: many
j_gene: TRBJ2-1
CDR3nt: TGTGCCAGCAGCTTACCTTACAGGGGGCGTGACAATGAGCAGTTCTTC
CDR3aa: CASSLPYRGRDNEQFF

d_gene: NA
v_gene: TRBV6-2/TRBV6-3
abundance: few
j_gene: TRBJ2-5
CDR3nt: TGTGCCAGCAGTTACGCCGACCAAGAGACCCAGTACTTC
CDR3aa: CASSYADQETQYF

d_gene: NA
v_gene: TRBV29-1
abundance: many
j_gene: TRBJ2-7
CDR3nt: TGCAGCGTTGCGGGATCAGGGCGCTACGAGCAGTACTTC
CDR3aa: CSVAGSGRYEQYF

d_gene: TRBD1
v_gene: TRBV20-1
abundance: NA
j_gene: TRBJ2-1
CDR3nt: TGCAGTGCTCCTCCCCCAGGGGGCTCCTACAATGAGCAGTTCTTC
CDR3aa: CSAPPPGGSYNEQFF

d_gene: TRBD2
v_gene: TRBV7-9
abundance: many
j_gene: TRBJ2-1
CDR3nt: TGTGCCAGCAGCTTATTTAAAGTAGTTAACTCTAGCGGACACGGAGAGCAGTTCTTC
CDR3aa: CASSLFKVVNSSGHGEQFF

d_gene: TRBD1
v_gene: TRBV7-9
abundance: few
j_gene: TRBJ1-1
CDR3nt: TGTGCCAGCAGCCATCCGGGACAGGGTCGATTTCCTGAAGCTTTCTTT
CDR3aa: CASSHPGQGRFPEAFF

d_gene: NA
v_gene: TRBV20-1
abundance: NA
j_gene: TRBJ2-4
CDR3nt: TGCAGTGCTAGAGATCCCTCGGGATTAAACATTCAGTACTTC
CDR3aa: CSARDPSGLNIQYF

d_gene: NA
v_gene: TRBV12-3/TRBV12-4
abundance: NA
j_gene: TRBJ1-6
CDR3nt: TGTGCCAGCAGAGCGGAGGTTAATTCACCCCTCCACTTT
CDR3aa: CASRAEVNSPLHF

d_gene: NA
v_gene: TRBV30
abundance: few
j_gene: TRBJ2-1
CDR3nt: TGTGCCTGGAGTTTAAGGGACAATGAGCAGTTCTTC
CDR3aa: CAWSLRDNEQFF

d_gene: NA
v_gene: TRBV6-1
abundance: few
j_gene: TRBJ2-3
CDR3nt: TGTGCCAGCAGTGCCCTTTCAGGGACAGATACGCAGTATTTT
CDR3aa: CASSALSGTDTQYF